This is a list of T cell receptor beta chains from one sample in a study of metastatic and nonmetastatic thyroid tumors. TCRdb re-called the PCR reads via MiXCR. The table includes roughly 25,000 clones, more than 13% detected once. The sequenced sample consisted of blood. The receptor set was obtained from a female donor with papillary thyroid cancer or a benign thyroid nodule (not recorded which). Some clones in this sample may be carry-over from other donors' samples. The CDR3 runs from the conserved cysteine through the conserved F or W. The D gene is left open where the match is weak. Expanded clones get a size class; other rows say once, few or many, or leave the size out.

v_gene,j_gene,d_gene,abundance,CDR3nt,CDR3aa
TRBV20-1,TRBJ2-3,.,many,TGCAGTGCTAGATTATCGGCTCCCGACCTAGATACGCAGTATTTT,CSARLSAPDLDTQYF
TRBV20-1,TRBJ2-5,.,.,TGCAGTGCTAGAGATCTGGAGACCCAGTACTTC,CSARDLETQYF
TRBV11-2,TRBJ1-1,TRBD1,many,TGTGCCAGCAGCTCCCAGACAGGGCTGAACACTGAAGCTTTCTTT,CASSSQTGLNTEAFF
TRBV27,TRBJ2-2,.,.,TGTGCCAGCAGACGCCCCGGTTTCACCGGGTATCTGTTTTTT,CASRRPGFTGYLFF
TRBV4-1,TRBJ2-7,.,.,TGCGCCACCTGCCTGAATCCGGGGGCATCCTACGAGCAGTACTTC,CATCLNPGASYEQYF
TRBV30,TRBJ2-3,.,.,TGTGCCTGGAGTGGAGCGTTCCCGAGGGATACGCAGTATTTT,CAWSGAFPRDTQYF
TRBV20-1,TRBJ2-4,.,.,TGCAGTGCTAGAGAGACAGGACTAGCCAAAAACATTCAGTACTTC,CSARETGLAKNIQYF
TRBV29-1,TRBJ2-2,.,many,TGCAGCGTGGGGGGGCCGAACACCGGGGAGCTGTTTTTT,CSVGGPNTGELFF
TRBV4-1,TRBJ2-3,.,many,TGCGCCAGCAGCCAAGGGGGCCGCACAGATACGCAGTATTTT,CASSQGGRTDTQYF
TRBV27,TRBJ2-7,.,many,TGTGCCAGCAGTTTACGGGAGACCTACGAGCAGTACTTC,CASSLRETYEQYF
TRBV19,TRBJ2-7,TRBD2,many,TGTGCCAGTTCTAGCGGGAGGCTAAAGGGGGAGCAGTACTTC,CASSSGRLKGEQYF
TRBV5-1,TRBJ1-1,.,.,TGCGCCAGCAGCTTGGCCGGGCTCTCAGGACGGAATATGAACACTGAAGCTTTCTTT,CASSLAGLSGRNMNTEAFF
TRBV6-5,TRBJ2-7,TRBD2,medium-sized,TGTGCCAGCAGTTACTCACCGGGGACTAGCGGGAGCCACGAGCAGTACTTC,CASSYSPGTSGSHEQYF
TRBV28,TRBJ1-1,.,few,TGTGCCAGCAGTTCCGAAGGGACGGTGGGAACTGAAGCTTTCTTT,CASSSEGTVGTEAFF
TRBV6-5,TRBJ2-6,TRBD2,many,TGTGCCACAACGATACGGTTCCTAGCGGGAGAAGCGGGTGGGGCCAACGTCCTGACTTTC,CATTIRFLAGEAGGANVLTF
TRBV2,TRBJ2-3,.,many,TGTGCCAGCACCCGGAGAACCACAGATACGCAGTATTTT,CASTRRTTDTQYF
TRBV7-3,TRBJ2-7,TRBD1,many,TGTGCCAGGAGCCGGGACAGGGACTACGAGCAGTACTTC,CARSRDRDYEQYF
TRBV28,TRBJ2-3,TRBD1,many,TGTGCCAGCAGTTTATTTGGGACAGGGGGCTCAGATACGCAGTATTTT,CASSLFGTGGSDTQYF
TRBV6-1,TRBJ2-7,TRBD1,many,TGTGCCAGCAGTAAGACAGGGGCCTACGAGCAGTACTTC,CASSKTGAYEQYF
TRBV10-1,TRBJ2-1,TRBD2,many,TGCGCCAGCAGTGAGCTAGCGGGAGGGTACAATGAGCAGTTCTTC,CASSELAGGYNEQFF
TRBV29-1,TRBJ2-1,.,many,TGCAGCGTACTACAGTACAATGAGCAGTTCTTC,CSVLQYNEQFF
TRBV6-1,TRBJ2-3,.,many,TGTGCCAGCAGTCCGACAAGGGCCCCGACAGATACGCAGTATTTT,CASSPTRAPTDTQYF
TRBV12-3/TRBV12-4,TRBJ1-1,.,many,TGTGCCAGCAGTCCTATGAACACTGAAGCTTTCTTT,CASSPMNTEAFF
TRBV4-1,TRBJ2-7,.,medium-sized,TGCGCCAGCAGCCAAGACAACGGGCTATACGAGCAGTACTTC,CASSQDNGLYEQYF
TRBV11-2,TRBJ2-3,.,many,TGTGCCAGCAGCCCACTCCTGACAGTCGCAGATACGCAGTATTTT,CASSPLLTVADTQYF
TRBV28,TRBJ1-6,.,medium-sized,TGTGCCAGCAGTTTTTCCCATAGACAGTTCATTGGTTCACCCCTCCACTTT,CASSFSHRQFIGSPLHF
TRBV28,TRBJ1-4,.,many,TGTGCCAGCAGTTTCCATTCCATTTGGACAGCCTTTAATGAAAAACTGTTTTTT,CASSFHSIWTAFNEKLFF
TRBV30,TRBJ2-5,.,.,TGTGCCTGGAGTCCCCTCGGAGGACAGTACCAAGAGACCCAGTACTTC,CAWSPLGGQYQETQYF
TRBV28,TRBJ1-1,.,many,TGTGCCAGCAGTTTTACAAGGGCAGACACTGAAGCTTTCTTT,CASSFTRADTEAFF
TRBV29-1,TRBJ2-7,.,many,TGCAGCGTGGGACGGAGCTCCTACGAGCAGTACTTC,CSVGRSSYEQYF
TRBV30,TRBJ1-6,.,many,TGTGCCTGGAAACGACAATATAATTCACCCCTCCACTTT,CAWKRQYNSPLHF
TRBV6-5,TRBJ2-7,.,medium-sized,TGTGCCAGCAGTTACCGGGGACAGCTGAGCGGGTCCCGGGGCGAGCAGTACTTC,CASSYRGQLSGSRGEQYF
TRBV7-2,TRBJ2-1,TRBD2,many,TGTGCCAGCAGCAAACTAGCGGGAGATGCGTATGAGCAGTTCTTC,CASSKLAGDAYEQFF
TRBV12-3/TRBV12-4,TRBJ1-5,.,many,TGTGCCAGCAGTTTAGCGGGGGTTGGACAGCCCCGGCATTTT,CASSLAGVGQPRHF
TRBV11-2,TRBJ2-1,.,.,TGTGCCAGCAGACAACAGGGTCCTGAGCAGTTCTTC,CASRQQGPEQFF
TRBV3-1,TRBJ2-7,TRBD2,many,TGTGCCAGCAGCCATGCTAGCGGTTCCTACGAGCAGTACTTC,CASSHASGSYEQYF
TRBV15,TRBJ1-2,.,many,TGTGCCACCAGCAGAGGTATCCGGGACGGCTACACCTTC,CATSRGIRDGYTF
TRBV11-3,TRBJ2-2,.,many,TGTGCCAGCAGCCGGGAGCGGACAGGGAACACCGGGGAGCTGTTTTTT,CASSRERTGNTGELFF
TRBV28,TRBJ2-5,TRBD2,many,TGTGCCAGCAGTTTGAGAACCGGCCTCGGGGGAGGGGAGACCCAGTACTTC,CASSLRTGLGGGETQYF
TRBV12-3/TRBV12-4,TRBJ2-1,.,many,TGTGTCAGCAGTTCCAATGAGCAGTTCTTC,CVSSSNEQFF
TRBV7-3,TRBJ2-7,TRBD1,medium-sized,TGTGCCAGCAGCTTATACCGAGGACAGGGGGCGTCAATGCACTACGAGCAGTACTTC,CASSLYRGQGASMHYEQYF
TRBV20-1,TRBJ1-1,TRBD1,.,TGCAGTGCTAGAGGGGACAGGGCGAGAACTGAAGCTTTCTTT,CSARGDRARTEAFF
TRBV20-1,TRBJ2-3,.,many,TGCAGTGCTAGTCCCCCTCTTCTAGCGTCCGCGGTGGATACGCAGTATTTT,CSASPPLLASAVDTQYF